Listed below are T cell receptor beta chains from one sample, sequenced in a study of T cell clones after liver transplantation. Using immunoSEQ multiplex PCR, the repertoire was profiled, and TCRdb retains in-frame clones only, with some absent. The sample includes fewer than 70,000 clones, 71% of them seen just once. The specimen comprised CD4+ T cells from blood, sampled before liver transplant. Source of these receptors: a human donor who received a liver transplant. The CDR3 runs from the conserved cysteine through the conserved F or W. Each record gives: clone size, D gene, J gene, V gene, CDR3 DNA, CDR3 protein. The D gene is left open where the match is weak. The size field is filled for only some rows; it gives once, few, many or a size class.

- - TRBJ2-2 TRBV5-6 TGTGCCAGCAGCTTCGGCGGGACCGGGGAGCTGTTTTTT CASSFGGTGELFF
- TRBD1 TRBJ2-1 TRBV27 TGTGCCAGCAGCCGCGGGACAGGATACAATGAGCAGTTCTTC CASSRGTGYNEQFF
many - TRBJ1-5 TRBV5-1 TGCGCCAGCAGCTTGGGGCAGGGGCAGGGGCAGCCCCAGCATTTT CASSLGQGQGQPQHF
few TRBD1 TRBJ1-2 TRBV6-5 TGTGCCAGCAGGGGGGGGGCAGACAGGGGGTATGGCTACACCTTC CASRGGADRGYGYTF
once TRBD1 TRBJ2-7 TRBV10-3 TGTGCCATCAGTCCACAGGGGGCTAACGAGCAGTACTTC CAISPQGANEQYF
- TRBD1 TRBJ1-5 TRBV19 TGTGCCAGTAGTATCCCCGGACAGGGTCTTTATCAGCCCCAGCATTTT CASSIPGQGLYQPQHF
- - TRBJ2-7 TRBV30 TGTGCCTGGGCCGGCGACAGAGCCTACGAGCAGTACTTC CAWAGDRAYEQYF
- TRBD2 TRBJ2-7 TRBV7-2 TGTGCCAGCAGCTTAGAGCCTAGCGGGGGGGCGGGCGAGCAGTACTTC CASSLEPSGGAGEQYF
- TRBD1 TRBJ1-2 TRBV7-2 TGTGCCAGCAGCTTATTCGGACAGGGACGGCCCTATGGCTACACCTTC CASSLFGQGRPYGYTF
few - TRBJ2-5 TRBV30 TGTGCCTGGAGTGTAGGATCGACGGGGACCCAGTACTTC CAWSVGSTGTQYF
- TRBD1 TRBJ1-3 TRBV7-2 TGTGCCAGCAGCTTATCGTTCGGGACAGGGCAAGGAAACACCATATATTTT CASSLSFGTGQGNTIYF
- - TRBJ1-5 TRBV19 TGTGCCAGTAGTCCGAAACATAGCAATCAGCCCCAGCATTTT CASSPKHSNQPQHF
- - TRBJ1-5 TRBV6-6 TGTGCCAGCACCCCTACAGGGAATCAGCCCCAGCATTTT CASTPTGNQPQHF
- - TRBJ1-5 TRBV2 TGTGCCAGCAGTGTAGGGGTTACTGGTATAAGGCCCCAGCATTTT CASSVGVTGIRPQHF
- - TRBJ2-2 TRBV7-9 TGTGCCAGCAGCTTCCCCGCCGGGGAGCTGTTTTTT CASSFPAGELFF
- TRBD1 TRBJ1-5 TRBV5-3 TGTGCCAGAAGCTTGGCCGGGACAGGAGGGTGGCCCCAGCATTTT CARSLAGTGGWPQHF
few - TRBJ1-2 TRBV28 TGTGCCAGCACCCCCCAGGACATGATTGGCTACACCTTC CASTPQDMIGYTF
- - TRBJ2-6 TRBV5-8 TGTGCCAGCAGCTCAATCCAGGTATCCGGGGCCAACGTCCTGACTTTC CASSSIQVSGANVLTF
- - TRBJ1-6 TRBV6-1 TGTGCCAGCAGTGAAGCGGTCAGGGGTTCACCCCTCCACTTT CASSEAVRGSPLHF
few - TRBJ1-3 TRBV10-2 TGCGCCAGCAGTGAGGGGGACTTGGCCCTTGGAAACACCATATATTTT CASSEGDLALGNTIYF
- - TRBJ1-1 TRBV27 TGTGCCAGCAGTCTACGACAGTATAGCACTGAAGCTTTCTTT CASSLRQYSTEAFF
- TRBD2 TRBJ2-2 TRBV9 TGTGCCAGCAGCGTAGTAGCGGGGAACACCGGGGAGCTGTTTTTT CASSVVAGNTGELFF
few - TRBJ1-6 TRBV6-4 TGTGCCAGCAGTCACAGCTTCTATAATTCACCCCTCCACTTT CASSHSFYNSPLHF
- - TRBJ2-1 TRBV7-3 TGTGCCAGCAGCTTAAACCGGGGGGAGCAGTTCTTC CASSLNRGEQFF
- - TRBJ2-7 TRBV6-5 TGTGCCAGCAGTACCAAAGGCAGGCTATCCTACGAGCAGTACTTC CASSTKGRLSYEQYF
- - TRBJ2-2 TRBV6-4 TGTGCCAGCAGTGCCACGTTCGCGGGGGCCTTCACCGGGGAGCTGTTTTTT CASSATFAGAFTGELFF
- TRBD2 TRBJ2-1 TRBV9 TGTGCCAGCAGCGTAGGGCGGGGGGGTTACAATGAGCAGTTCTTC CASSVGRGGYNEQFF
- - TRBJ2-1 TRBV12-2 TGTGCAAGTCGCTTAGCGGCAGGTTGGAAGTCCTACAATGAGCAGTTCTTC CASRLAAGWKSYNEQFF
- TRBD1 TRBJ1-3 TRBV28 TGTGCCAGCACCCCCGGGACAGTGAGCTCTGGAAACACCATATATTTT CASTPGTVSSGNTIYF
- TRBD1 TRBJ1-5 TRBV6-4 TGTGCCAGCACCGGACAGGGGAGTCAGCCCCAGCATTTT CASTGQGSQPQHF
- - TRBJ1-5 TRBV4-1 TGCGCCAGCAGCCAACTCGGACTGGGCAATCAGCCCCAGCATTTT CASSQLGLGNQPQHF
few TRBD1 TRBJ1-2 TRBV5-5 TGTGCCAGCAGCTTGGCCGTGGACAGGGGCTATGGCTACACCTTC CASSLAVDRGYGYTF
once TRBD1 TRBJ2-3 TRBV5-4 TGTGCCAGCAGCTTGGGAGGGACAGGGGCAGATACGCAGTATTTT CASSLGGTGADTQYF
- TRBD1 TRBJ2-7 TRBV27 TGTGCCAGCAGTTTATCGGCGCAGGGGGCGAAACAGTACTTC CASSLSAQGAKQYF
many - TRBJ1-5 TRBV10-2 TGCGCCAGCAGGCCTACAGTTAATAGCAATCAGCCCCAGCATTTT CASRPTVNSNQPQHF
- TRBD1 TRBJ2-5 TRBV4-1 TGCGCCAGCAGCCAAGTGGGACAGAAGCAAGAGACCCAGTACTTC CASSQVGQKQETQYF
few - TRBJ1-2 TRBV5-4 TGTGCCAGCAGCCCGGGTGGGTCGTCCAATGGCTACACCTTC CASSPGGSSNGYTF
- - TRBJ2-1 TRBV27 TGTGCCAGCATGCGCGGGGCCGACAATGAGCAGTTCTTC CASMRGADNEQFF
- TRBD1 TRBJ2-3 TRBV14 TGTGCCAGCAGCAGGGGACAGGGGAGGTACACAGATACGCAGTATTTT CASSRGQGRYTDTQYF
many TRBD1 TRBJ1-2 TRBV5-6 TGTGCCAGCAGCTTCCGGGACAGGGTCAACTATGGCTACACCTTC CASSFRDRVNYGYTF
- - TRBJ1-5 TRBV5-6 TGTGCCAGCAGCTCCTCCGGGTCCACGAGCAATCAGCCCCAGCATTTT CASSSSGSTSNQPQHF
once TRBD1 TRBJ2-3 TRBV9 TGTGCCAGCAGCGCTAACAGGGGGCTAAGGGATACGCAGTATTTT CASSANRGLRDTQYF
many TRBD1 TRBJ2-4 TRBV6-5 TGTGCCAGCAGTGATCCGGGACAGGGGAACATTCAGTACTTC CASSDPGQGNIQYF
- TRBD1 TRBJ1-4 TRBV6-5 TGTGCCAGCAGTTACTCGGGACAGGGGTTGGAAAAACTGTTTTTT CASSYSGQGLEKLFF
- - TRBJ2-5 TRBV5-1 TGCGCCAGCAGCCCGTCGGGAGACCAAGAGACCCAGTACTTC CASSPSGDQETQYF
- TRBD1 TRBJ2-2 TRBV25-1 TGTGCCAGCAGTGGACAGGGGACCCTGAACACCGGGGAGCTGTTTTTT CASSGQGTLNTGELFF
many - TRBJ1-5 TRBV30 TGTGCCTGGGGAAGCGGGTATAGCAATCAGCCCCAGCATTTT CAWGSGYSNQPQHF
- - TRBJ2-7 TRBV7-2 TGTGCCAGCAGCCTCGGTTGGGGCTCGGACGAGCAGTACTTC CASSLGWGSDEQYF
- TRBD1 TRBJ1-4 TRBV7-9 TGTGCCAGCAGCTTAGGACAGGGAGAGCGAGAAAAACTGTTTTTT CASSLGQGEREKLFF
- - TRBJ1-4 TRBV14 TGTGCCAGCAGCCAAACAGCCTTGGCAAAACTGTTTTTT CASSQTALAKLFF
- - TRBJ2-6 TRBV23-1 TGCGCCAGCAGTCAATTTGACAGCACTGGGGCCAACGTCCTGACTTTC CASSQFDSTGANVLTF
- - TRBJ2-7 TRBV11-2 TGTGCCAGCAGCTCCGGCCGGGGATATGGAGAGCAGTACTTC CASSSGRGYGEQYF
- TRBD1 TRBJ1-6 TRBV6-5 TGTGCCAGCAGCCGCAGGACAGGGGATAATTCACCCCTCCACTTT CASSRRTGDNSPLHF
- TRBD2 TRBJ2-7 TRBV5-1 TGCGCCAGCAGCTTACAATCGGGAGGGGGATACTACGAGCAGTACTTC CASSLQSGGGYYEQYF
- - TRBJ2-3 TRBV5-1 TGCGCCAGCAGCCCGGACTGGGCCACAGATACGCAGTATTTT CASSPDWATDTQYF
- - TRBJ2-7 TRBV7-8 TGTGCCAGCAGCTTAGTAGGGGGTTCTAGCTCCTACGAGCAGTACTTC CASSLVGGSSSYEQYF
- TRBD2 TRBJ2-7 TRBV6-1 TGTGCCAGCAGCCTACTAGCGGGGGGCGCCGAGCAGTACTTC CASSLLAGGAEQYF